The next 16 T cell receptor beta chains were all read from a single sample in a study of cytomegalovirus exposure and HLA in healthy donors. Clones were read by immunoSEQ multiplex PCR, and TCRdb kept only the in-frame ones, dropping some. The sample records 250,000 or so clones, roughly 89% being singletons. Material: PBMCs. Source of these receptors: a woman aged 18-35 years in good health and CMV-seronegative.

V usage is TRBV6-6 and J usage is TRBJ2-7, with 12 bases identical to TRBD2. The CDR3 has 13 amino acids. The trim removed 5 bases at V and 6 bases at J, leaving 2 bases unmatched. The germline V gene encodes CDR1 MNHNY and CDR2 SVGAGI (reference sequence). CDR3 coding DNA: TGTGCCAGCAGTCCGGGACTAGCGGGCGAGCAGTACGTC. It encodes CASSPGLAGEQYV.

The chain combines TRBV5-1 with TRBJ2-3, with TRBD2 matching 8 bases. This CDR3 spans 14 amino acids. Germline CDR1 is SGHRS and CDR2 is YFSETQ. V trimming: 6 bases; J trimming: 4 bases; junction bases outside the gene matches: 7. CDR3 nucleotide sequence: TGCGCCAGCACACCGGGACTAGGCTCAGATACGCAGTATTTT. Its translation: CASTPGLGSDTQYF. Using reference TRBV5-1 and TRBJ2-3 for the parts outside the CDR3, the full variable domain is KAGVTQTPRYLIKTRGQQVTLSCSPISGHRSVSWYQQTPGQGLQFLFEYFSETQRNKGNFPGRFSGRQFSNSRSEMNVSTLELGDSALYLCASTPGLGSDTQYFGPGTRLTVL.

This chain links TRBV6-6 with TRBJ1-2, with D unresolved. Germline V gives CDR1 MNHNY, CDR2 SVGAGI (reference sequence). V was clipped by 0 bases and J by 8 bases, with 13 bases between them. This CDR3 is built from 14 residues. CDR3 region: CASSYSGSPGGYTF. The CDR3, as DNA: TGTGCCAGCAGTTACTCAGGGAGCCCTGGCGGCTACACCTTC.

The chain recombines TRBV7-9 with TRBJ1-5; 7 nucleotides match TRBD1. The CDR3 spans 14 residues. Trimming cost V 5 bases and J 1 base; bases outside gene matches: 2. The germline V gene encodes CDR1 SEHNR and CDR2 FQNEAQ (reference sequence). CDR3 in amino acids: CASSQTGSNQPQHF. The CDR3 region has the DNA TGTGCCAGCAGCCAGACAGGGAGCAATCAGCCCCAGCATTTT.

In nucleotides, the CDR3 is TGTGCCAGCAGCAAAACAGGGGAAGAGACCCAGTACTTC. It yields the protein CASSKTGEETQYF. The V call is TRBV5-4, the J call TRBJ2-5; 7 bases match TRBD1. The CDR3 runs 13 residues. Per germline, CDR1 SGHNT and CDR2 YYREEE (reference sequence). V lost 4 bases to trimming and J lost 3 bases; unmatched junction nucleotides: 3.

This chain connects TRBV7-2 to TRBJ2-1; D might be TRBD1 (6 bases). Germline V CDR1 and CDR2: SGHTA, FQGNSA. The CDR3 length is 16 residues. Trimming cost V 1 base and J 6 bases, with 16 bases left between them. This chain's CDR3 is CASSLGGSGVLNEQFF. CDR3 coding DNA: TGTGCCAGCAGCTTAGGGGGATCAGGGGTACTCAATGAGCAGTTCTTC.

The rearrangement uses TRBV10-2 and TRBJ1-2, with D perhaps matching TRBD1 (6 bases). Deletions cut 7 bases from V and 5 bases from J, with 14 bases between. There are 13 residues in the CDR3. The germline CDR1 and CDR2 sequences are WSHSY and SAAADI. The CDR3 loop is CASTGTRQYGYTF. In DNA, the CDR3 is TGCGCCAGCACCGGGACAAGACAATATGGCTACACCTTC.

Worth noting for this clone: A read error may produce the germline difference seen at one junction end. This sequence joins TRBV6-6 and TRBJ1-2; D perhaps matches TRBD1 (6 bases). Germline V gives CDR1 MNHNY, CDR2 SVGAGI (reference sequence). The CDR3 spans 14 residues. CDR3 sequence: CAISEGDLDYGYTF. In DNA, the CDR3 is TGTGCCATCAGTGAGGGGGACCTGGACTATGGCTACACCTTC.

The genes are TRBV5-1 and TRBJ1-1; D possibly corresponds to TRBD1 (5 bases). Germline V gives CDR1 SGHRS, CDR2 YFSETQ. V was pared by 5 bases and J by 6 bases, with 14 bases between. This CDR3 spans 13 amino acids. CDR3 protein: CASRMEGIAEAFF. In DNA form, the CDR3 reads TGCGCCAGCAGGATGGAGGGGATCGCTGAAGCTTTCTTT.

The rearrangement joins TRBV7-9 to TRBJ1-2; D is undetermined. Germline values: CDR1 SEHNR, CDR2 FQNEAQ (reference sequence). The V end was cut by 2 bases, the J end by 8 bases, with 15 bases between. The CDR3 is made up of 14 amino acids. The CDR3, as DNA: TGTGCCAGCAGCTTAACGGGGAGGACGGACGGCTACACCTTC. Translating gives CASSLTGRTDGYTF.

The rearrangement uses TRBV5-1 and TRBJ2-3; TRBD1 matches at 8 bases. The junction had 5 bases not matched to a gene; V was cut back by 2 bases and J by 3 bases. Germline V gene data show CDR1 as SGHRS and CDR2 as YFSETQ. The CDR3 runs to 15 residues. This CDR3 is CASSFGQGGTDTQYF. The DNA for the CDR3 is TGCGCCAGCAGCTTCGGACAGGGAGGAACAGATACGCAGTATTTT.

V and J are TRBV5-5 and TRBJ1-3, with 7 bases matching TRBD1. V shed 4 bases and J 3 bases; nucleotides not matched to a gene: 7. The CDR3 sequence is 15 residues long. Germline V gene sequence: CDR1 SGHKS, CDR2 YYEKEE (reference sequence). CDR3 nucleotide sequence: TGTGCCAGCAGCGTGGGCAGGGGGTTTGGAAACACCATATATTTT. Translation gives CASSVGRGFGNTIYF.

The chain links TRBV5-5 to TRBJ1-2; D perhaps matches TRBD1 (5 bases). The germline V gene encodes CDR1 SGHKS and CDR2 YYEKEE (reference sequence). CDR3 size: 17 residues. With 3 bases removed from V and 5 bases from J, the gap between germline ends came to 23 bases. The CDR3 spells CASSSPLIARTKYGYTF. Here the CDR3 DNA reads TGTGCCAGCAGCTCCCCTCTAATCGCCCGGACAAAGTATGGCTACACCTTC.

V is TRBV6-6 and J is TRBJ1-1, with D hard to call. The CDR3 consists of 15 residues. The V end was cut by 0 bases, the J end by 1 base, with 9 bases between. The germline V gene has CDR1 MNHNY and CDR2 SVGAGI (reference sequence). The CDR3 DNA reads as TGTGCCAGCAGTTACTCGGCAGTGGCGAACACTGAAGCTTTCTTT. As protein: CASSYSAVANTEAFF.

This chain links TRBV5-4 with TRBJ2-1; 10 bases agree with TRBD2. Germline values: CDR1 SGHNT, CDR2 YYREEE (reference sequence). V lost 1 base, J lost 8 bases, and 6 bases stayed unmatched. The length of the CDR3 is 15 residues. Here the CDR3 DNA reads TGTGCCAGCAGCTTGAGCGGGGGGGCCAAGGATGAGCAGTTCTTC. This codes for CASSLSGGAKDEQFF.

The CDR3: CASRYSASTDTQYF. Here the CDR3 DNA reads TGCGCCAGCAGATACAGTGCTAGCACAGATACGCAGTATTTT. This chain links TRBV5-1 with TRBJ2-3; D is ambiguous. Germline V gene sequence: CDR1 SGHRS, CDR2 YFSETQ. The CDR3 covers 14 residues. Trimming removed 5 bases from V and 0 bases from J, with 10 bases in between.